These 10 T cell receptor beta chains were all obtained from the same sample, sequenced in a study of cytomegalovirus exposure and HLA in healthy donors. 13 Jbeta primers and 60 Vbeta primers were used for the PCR. Data came from immunoSEQ multiplex PCR; TCRdb stores just in-frame clones and leaves some out. The repertoire includes roughly 190,000 clones, 79% of them detected once, and approximately 1.5% sits in the top ten. The sequencing input was PBMCs. The receptors stem from a girl between 5 and 17 years old in good health and CMV-seropositive.

The chain carries TRBV29-1 and TRBJ2-5; a possible D gene is TRBD2 (6 bases). Trimming removed 3 bases at V and 13 bases at J, with 9 bases between. Germline V gives CDR1 SQVTM, CDR2 ANQGSEA. The CDR3 extends over 9 amino acids. The CDR3 region has the DNA TGCAGCGTTGAGGAGGGAGGGTACTTC. Protein product: CSVEEGGYF.

The chain uses TRBV7-2 and TRBJ1-6, with D possibly TRBD1 on 5 matching bases. This CDR3 comprises 11 residues. Between the trimmed V and J ends, which lost 3 bases and 11 bases, there was a span of 5 bases. Germline CDR1 and CDR2: SGHTA and FQGNSA. The CDR3 loop is CASSLGPPLHF. CDR3 DNA: TGTGCCAGCAGCTTGGGGCCACCCCTCCACTTT. Full variable domain (missing parts from reference TRBV7-2 and TRBJ1-6): GAGVSQSPSNKVTEKGKDVELRCDPISGHTALYWYRQSLGQGLEFLIYFQGNSAPDKSGLPSDRFSAERTGGSVSTLTIQRTQQEDSAVYLCASSLGPPLHFGNGTRLTVT.

The chain joins TRBV6-6 to TRBJ2-2, with 11 nucleotides matching TRBD1. V trimming: 7 bases; J trimming: 5 bases; junction bases outside the gene matches: 6. CDR1 and CDR2 from the germline V gene are MNHNY and SVGAGI (reference sequence). The CDR3 is 15 residues long. CDR3 region: CASTEDRGQTGELFF. The DNA for the CDR3 is TGTGCCAGCACCGAGGACAGGGGGCAGACCGGGGAGCTGTTTTTT.

V usage is TRBV4-2 and J usage is TRBJ1-2; the D gene is possibly TRBD1 (5 bases). Germline values: CDR1 LGHNA, CDR2 YNFKEQ. The CDR3 has 13 amino acids. Trimming stripped 0 bases from V and 3 bases from J, with 5 bases between. The CDR3 DNA is TGTGCCAGCAGCCAAGAACAGGACTATGGCTACACCTTC. Translating gives CASSQEQDYGYTF.

V gene TRBV6-5 combines with J gene TRBJ1-3, with D hard to call. Germline V gene lookup returns CDR1 MNHEY and CDR2 SVGAGI. The CDR3 sequence is 16 residues long. Trimming removed 2 bases from V and 0 bases from J, with 11 bases in between. The CDR3, as DNA: TGTGCCAGCAGTTACGTGACACCAATCTCTGGAAACACCATATATTTT. It codes for CASSYVTPISGNTIYF.

This clone showed up just once. V is TRBV9 and J is TRBJ2-5; 9 bases match TRBD2. Germline V gives CDR1 SGDLS, CDR2 YYNGEE. The V segment lost 0 bases and the J segment 4 bases; nucleotides outside the gene matches: 4. This CDR3 comprises 15 residues. The CDR3 coding sequence is TGTGCCAGCAGCGTAGAGGGTAGCGGGAGAGAGACCCAGTACTTC. It yields the protein CASSVEGSGRETQYF.

This clone was seen a few times. V and J are TRBV11-2 and TRBJ2-7; tentatively, D is TRBD2 (6 bases). Germline assignment: CDR1 SGHAT and CDR2 FQNNGV. Deletions cut 1 base from V and 6 bases from J, with 22 bases between. The CDR3 is 17 amino acids. The chain's CDR3 is CASSLGMEGNEVGEQYF. The CDR3 DNA sequence: TGTGCCAGCAGCTTAGGGATGGAGGGGAACGAAGTCGGCGAGCAGTACTTC. The entire variable domain, with the rest obtained from reference TRBV11-2 and TRBJ2-7, is as follows: EAGVAQSPRYKIIEKRQSVAFWCNPISGHATLYWYQQILGQGPKLLIQFQNNGVVDDSQLPKDRFSAERLKGVDSTLKIQPAKLEDSAVYLCASSLGMEGNEVGEQYFGPGTRLTVT.

The chain combines TRBV7-8 with TRBJ1-3; D gene unclear. The CDR3 is made up of 14 amino acids. Germline CDR1 SGHVS, CDR2 FQNEAQ. V lost 2 bases and J 1 base, leaving 6 bases between the germline ends. Here the CDR3 reads CASSLLRSGNTIYF. The DNA of the CDR3 is TGTGCCAGCAGCTTACTGAGGTCTGGAAACACCATATATTTT.

This chain links TRBV7-2 with TRBJ1-4, with TRBD1 as a possible D gene (5 bases). Germline V gene lookup returns CDR1 SGHTA and CDR2 FQGNSA. V dropped 1 base and J dropped 7 bases, with 13 bases sitting between them. The CDR3 runs 15 residues. CDR3 sequence: CASSLGVGGGEKLFF. For the CDR3, the DNA is TGTGCCAGCAGCTTAGGGGTTGGGGGGGGTGAAAAACTGTTTTTT.

The chain is built from TRBV7-6 and TRBJ2-5; tentative D call: TRBD2 (7 bases). V shed 2 bases and J shed 1 base, with 11 bases lying between them. Germline CDR1 reads SGHVS; CDR2 reads FNYEAQ. The CDR3 runs to 15 residues. For the CDR3, the DNA is TGTGCCAGCAGCTTAAATGCGGGGGCCCAAGAGACCCAGTACTTC. Translating it yields CASSLNAGAQETQYF.